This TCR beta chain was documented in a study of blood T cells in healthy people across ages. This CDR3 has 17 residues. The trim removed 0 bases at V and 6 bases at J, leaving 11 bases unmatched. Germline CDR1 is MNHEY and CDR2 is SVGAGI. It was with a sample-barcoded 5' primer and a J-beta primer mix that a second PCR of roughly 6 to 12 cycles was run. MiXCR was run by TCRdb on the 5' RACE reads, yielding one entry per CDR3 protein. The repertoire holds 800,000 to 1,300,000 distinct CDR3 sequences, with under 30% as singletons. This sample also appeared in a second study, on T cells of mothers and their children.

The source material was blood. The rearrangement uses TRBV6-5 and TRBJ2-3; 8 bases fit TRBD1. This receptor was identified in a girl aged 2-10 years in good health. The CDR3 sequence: CASSYSLQGVTRDTQYF. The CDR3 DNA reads TGTGCCAGCAGTTACTCCCTACAGGGGGTAACGAGGGATACGCAGTATTTT.